The T cell receptor beta chain under discussion was sequenced for a study of blood T cells in healthy people across ages. The length of the CDR3 is 13 residues. CDR1 is LGHNA, CDR2 YNFKEQ, per germline. Trimming removed 4 bases from V and 11 bases from J, with 15 bases in between. The use of a sample-barcoded 5' primer and a J-beta primer mix characterized a second PCR of roughly 7 to 11 cycles. TCRdb recomputed calls from the 5' RACE reads with MiXCR, one row per CDR3 protein. Altogether around 750,000 distinct CDR3 sequences are present, roughly 50% being singletons, with the ten largest covering about 42%.

This sequence originates from an older man in good health. Input material: blood. The chain is built from TRBV4-2 and TRBJ2-1; tentatively, D is TRBD2 (6 bases). The CDR3: CASSRGTQTQQFF. DNA of the CDR3: TGTGCCAGCAGCCGTGGGACTCAGACCCAGCAGTTCTTC.